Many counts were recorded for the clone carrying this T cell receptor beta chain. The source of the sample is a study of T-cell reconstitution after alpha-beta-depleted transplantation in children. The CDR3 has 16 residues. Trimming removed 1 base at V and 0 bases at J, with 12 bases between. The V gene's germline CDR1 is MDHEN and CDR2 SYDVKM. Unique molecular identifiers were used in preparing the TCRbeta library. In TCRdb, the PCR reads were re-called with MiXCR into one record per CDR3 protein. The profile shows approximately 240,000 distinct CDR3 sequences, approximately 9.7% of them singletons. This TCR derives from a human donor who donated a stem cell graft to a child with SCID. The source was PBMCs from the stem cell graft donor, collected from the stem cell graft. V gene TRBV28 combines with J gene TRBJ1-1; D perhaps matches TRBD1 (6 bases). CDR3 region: CASSLYRGAMNTEAFF. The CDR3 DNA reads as TGTGCCAGCAGTTTATATCGGGGGGCGATGAACACTGAAGCTTTCTTT.